This T cell receptor beta chain derives from a study of T cell repertoires in cytomegalovirus infection. Overall study findings and caveats: CMV carriers with the relevant HLA were identified by cumulative public TCR beta family frequency.

Only a few counts were recorded for this clonotype. Its antigen is not identified. MiXCR, applied by TCRdb to the reads, yields one record per CDR3 protein. The sample has tens of thousands of distinct CDR3 sequences, around a fifth seen once. The V gene lost 6 bases and the J gene lost 3 bases, with 12 bases spanning the gap. The CDR3 is 13 amino acids. The germline V gene has CDR1 MNHNY and CDR2 SVGAGI (reference sequence). The TCR originated in a human donor in good health (CMV status not recorded). Some clones in this sample may be carry-over from other donors' samples. This chain links TRBV6-6 with TRBJ2-7; no clear D. Sequencing used CD8+ T cells from cultured PBMCs, obtained from culture after CMV antigen stimulation. The CDR3 sequence: CASSLGTRYEQYF. CDR3 coding DNA: TGTGCCAGCAGCTTGGGAACCCGCTACGAGCAGTACTTC.